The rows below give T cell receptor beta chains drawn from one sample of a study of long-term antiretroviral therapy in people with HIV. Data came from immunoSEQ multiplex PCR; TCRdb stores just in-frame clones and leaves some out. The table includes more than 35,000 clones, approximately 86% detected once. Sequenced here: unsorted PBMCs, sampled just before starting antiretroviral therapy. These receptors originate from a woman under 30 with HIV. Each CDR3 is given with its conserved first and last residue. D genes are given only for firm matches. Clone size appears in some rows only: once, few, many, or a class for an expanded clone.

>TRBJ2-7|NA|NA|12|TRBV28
CASSGPAYEQYF
TGTGCCAGCAGCGGGCCCGCCTACGAGCAGTACTTC
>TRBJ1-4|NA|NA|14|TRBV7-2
CASSLVRVNEKLFF
TGTGCCAGCAGCTTAGTCCGGGTGAATGAAAAACTGTTTTTT
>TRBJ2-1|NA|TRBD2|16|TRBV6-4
CASSSDAGGWYNEQFF
TGTGCCAGCAGTAGTGACGCGGGAGGCTGGTACAATGAGCAGTTCTTC
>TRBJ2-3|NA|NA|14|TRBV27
CASSQRTPTDTQYF
TGTGCCAGCAGTCAACGGACTCCTACAGATACGCAGTATTTT
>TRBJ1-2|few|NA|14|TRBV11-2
CASSLVPANYGYTF
TGTGCCAGCAGCTTAGTCCCAGCGAACTATGGCTACACCTTC
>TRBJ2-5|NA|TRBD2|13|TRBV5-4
CASSSAGVETQYF
TGTGCCAGCAGCTCGGCGGGAGTAGAGACCCAGTACTTC
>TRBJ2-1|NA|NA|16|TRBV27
CASSSQLVEGYNEQFF
TGTGCCAGCAGTTCCCAACTAGTGGAGGGCTACAATGAGCAGTTCTTC
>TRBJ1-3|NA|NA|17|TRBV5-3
CARSAPPRAPLRNTIYF
TGTGCCAGAAGCGCGCCTCCTAGAGCCCCTTTAAGAAACACCATATATTTT
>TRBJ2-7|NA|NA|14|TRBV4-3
CASSQDLGFYEQYF
TGCGCCAGCAGCCAAGATCTCGGGTTTTACGAGCAGTACTTC
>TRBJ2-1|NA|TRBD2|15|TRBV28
CASSLSGLVRNEQFF
TGTGCCAGCAGTTTATCGGGACTAGTCCGCAATGAGCAGTTCTTC
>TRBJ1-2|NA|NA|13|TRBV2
CATPPGRKDGYTF
TGTGCCACCCCCCCGGGGCGGAAGGATGGCTACACCTTC
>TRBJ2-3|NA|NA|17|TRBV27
CASSAPNRDRSTDTQYF
TGTGCCAGCAGTGCACCTAACCGGGACCGTAGCACAGATACGCAGTATTTT
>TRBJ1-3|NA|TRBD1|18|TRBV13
CASSLGTAGRNSGNTIYF
TGTGCCAGCAGCCTCGGGACAGCCGGAAGAAACTCTGGAAACACCATATATTTT
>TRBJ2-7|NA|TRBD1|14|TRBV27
CASSSWDRRDEQYF
TGTGCCAGCAGTTCTTGGGACAGGAGGGACGAGCAGTACTTC
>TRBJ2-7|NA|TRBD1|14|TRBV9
CASSQRQGFYEQYF
TGTGCCAGCAGCCAAAGACAGGGATTCTACGAGCAGTACTTC
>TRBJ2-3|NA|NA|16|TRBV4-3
CASSQGQGRYTDTQYF
TGCGCCAGCAGCCAAGGTCAGGGAAGGTACACAGATACGCAGTATTTT
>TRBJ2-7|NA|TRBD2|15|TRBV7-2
CASSPAGLEVYEQYF
TGTGCCAGCAGCCCGGCAGGACTAGAAGTTTACGAGCAGTACTTC
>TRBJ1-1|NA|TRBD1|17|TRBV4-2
CASTPTGQEFGDTEAFF
TGTGCCAGCACCCCTACAGGACAGGAGTTTGGGGACACTGAAGCTTTCTTT
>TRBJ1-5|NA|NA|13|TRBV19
CASKRAGYQPQHF
TGTGCCAGTAAACGGGCAGGGTATCAGCCCCAGCATTTT
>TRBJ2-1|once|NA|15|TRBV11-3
CASSLDTSGYNEQFF
TGTGCCAGCAGCTTGGACACCTCAGGTTACAATGAGCAGTTCTTC
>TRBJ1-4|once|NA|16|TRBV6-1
CASSEWVRGGIEKLFF
TGTGCCAGCAGTGAATGGGTGAGAGGGGGGATTGAAAAACTGTTTTTT
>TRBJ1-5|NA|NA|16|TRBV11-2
CAGGRTLRGSNQPQHF
TGTGCCGGTGGACGGACTCTAAGGGGTAGCAATCAGCCCCAGCATTTT
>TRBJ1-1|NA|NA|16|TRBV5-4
CASSPRIGQSFDEAFF
TGTGCCAGCAGCCCTCGCATAGGACAGAGTTTCGATGAAGCTTTCTTT
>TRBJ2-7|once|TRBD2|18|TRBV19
CASSIRLAGGHILYEQYF
TGTGCCAGTAGTATCAGACTAGCGGGAGGCCATATACTCTACGAGCAGTACTTC
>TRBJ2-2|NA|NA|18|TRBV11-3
CASSLTGRGSEYTGELFF
TGTGCCAGCAGCCTCACGGGGAGAGGGTCCGAGTACACCGGGGAGCTGTTTTTT
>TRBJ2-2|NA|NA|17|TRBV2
CASSEALPIINTGELFF
TGTGCCAGCAGTGAAGCGCTTCCCATTATAAACACCGGGGAGCTGTTTTTT
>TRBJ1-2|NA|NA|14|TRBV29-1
CSVEMGGTNYGYTF
TGCAGCGTTGAAATGGGGGGAACTAACTATGGCTACACCTTC
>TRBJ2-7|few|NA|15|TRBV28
CASYPTGTSVYEQYF
TGTGCCAGCTATCCAACCGGGACAAGTGTCTACGAGCAGTACTTC
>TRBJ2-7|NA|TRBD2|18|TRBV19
CASSMKGLAGGSLDEQYF
TGTGCCAGTAGTATGAAGGGACTAGCGGGAGGGAGTCTCGACGAGCAGTACTTC
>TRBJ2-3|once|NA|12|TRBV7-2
CASSGNQDTQYF
TGTGCCAGCAGCGGGAATCAGGATACGCAGTATTTT
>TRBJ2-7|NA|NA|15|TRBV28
CASRFGMLKVDEQYF
TGTGCCAGCAGGTTTGGAATGTTAAAGGTCGACGAGCAGTACTTC
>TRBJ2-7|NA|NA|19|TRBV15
CATSRGMQGRISPTGEQYF
TGTGCCACCAGCAGAGGTATGCAGGGGCGAATATCTCCCACCGGCGAGCAGTACTTC
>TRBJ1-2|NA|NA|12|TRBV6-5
CASSYVGGGYTF
TGTGCCAGCAGTTACGTGGGAGGCGGCTACACCTTC
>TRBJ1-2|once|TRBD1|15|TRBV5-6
CASSLAPGQGYGYTF
TGTGCCAGCAGCTTGGCTCCGGGACAGGGCTATGGCTACACCTTC
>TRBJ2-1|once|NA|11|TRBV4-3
CASGIYNEQFF
TGCGCCAGCGGAATCTACAATGAGCAGTTCTTC
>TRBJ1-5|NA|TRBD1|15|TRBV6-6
CASSPGGAGNQPQHF
TGTGCCAGCAGTCCAGGGGGCGCGGGCAATCAGCCCCAGCATTTT
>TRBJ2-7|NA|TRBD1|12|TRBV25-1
CASATGAYEQYF
TGTGCCAGCGCGACAGGGGCCTACGAGCAGTACTTC
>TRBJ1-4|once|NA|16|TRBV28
CASSFFFGAENEKLFF
TGTGCCAGCAGTTTCTTCTTCGGGGCCGAGAATGAAAAACTGTTTTTT
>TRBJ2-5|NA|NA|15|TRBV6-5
CASSYPGVSKETQYF
TGTGCCAGCAGTTACCCTGGGGTCAGCAAAGAGACCCAGTACTTC
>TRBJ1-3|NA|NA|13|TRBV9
CASAPTIRDTIYF
TGTGCCAGCGCGCCAACGATTAGGGACACCATATATTTT
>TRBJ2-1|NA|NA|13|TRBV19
CASSGGWPNEQFF
TGTGCCAGTAGTGGTGGGTGGCCTAATGAGCAGTTCTTC
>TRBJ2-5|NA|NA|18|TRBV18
CASSPRARGPGGLYLKYF
TGTGCCAGCTCACCCAGGGCCAGGGGCCCGGGGGGCCTCTACCTGAAGTACTTC
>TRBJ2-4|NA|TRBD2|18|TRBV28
CASSPGLAGTLAKNIQYF
TGTGCCAGCAGTCCGGGACTAGCGGGGACGCTAGCCAAAAACATTCAGTACTTC
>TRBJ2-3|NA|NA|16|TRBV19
CASSIGAREITDTQYF
TGTGCCAGTAGTATAGGCGCCCGAGAGATCACAGATACGCAGTATTTT
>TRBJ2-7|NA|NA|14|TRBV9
CASSVWGGSREQYF
TGTGCCAGCAGCGTCTGGGGAGGAAGTCGCGAGCAGTACTTC
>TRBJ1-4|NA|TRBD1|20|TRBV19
CASSRKFRDRAHSTNEKLFF
TGTGCCAGTAGTCGAAAGTTCCGGGACAGGGCTCACTCAACTAATGAAAAACTGTTTTTT
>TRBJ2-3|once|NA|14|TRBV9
CASSVVRATDTQYF
TGTGCCAGCAGCGTAGTGAGGGCCACAGATACGCAGTATTTT
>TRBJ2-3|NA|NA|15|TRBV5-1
CASSFRGRSTDTQYF
TGCGCCAGCAGCTTTCGGGGTCGGAGTACAGATACGCAGTATTTT
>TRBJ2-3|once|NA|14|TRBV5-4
CASSSVRGTDTQYF
TGTGCCAGCAGCTCAGTTCGGGGCACAGATACGCAGTATTTT
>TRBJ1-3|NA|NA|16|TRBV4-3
CASSQATGPPGDTIYF
TGCGCCAGCAGCCAAGCTACCGGGCCTCCGGGAGACACCATATATTTT
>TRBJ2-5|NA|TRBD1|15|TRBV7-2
CASSLATGDQETQYF
TGTGCCAGCAGCTTAGCGACAGGGGACCAAGAGACCCAGTACTTC
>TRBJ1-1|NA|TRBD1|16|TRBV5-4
CASSLGRTGANTEAFF
TGTGCCAGCAGCTTGGGTAGGACAGGGGCGAACACTGAAGCTTTCTTT
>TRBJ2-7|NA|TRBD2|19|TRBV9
CANPPRDSGTSDNPYEQYF
TGTGCCAACCCACCCAGGGATTCCGGGACTAGCGATAACCCCTACGAGCAGTACTTC
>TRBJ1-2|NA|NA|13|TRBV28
CASSWGNRNGYTF
TGTGCCAGCAGTTGGGGAAACCGGAATGGCTACACCTTC
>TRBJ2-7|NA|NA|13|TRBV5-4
CASSLAGPYEQYF
TGTGCCAGCAGCTTGGCCGGTCCCTACGAGCAGTACTTC
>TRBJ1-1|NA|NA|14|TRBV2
CASSVRNMNTEAFF
TGTGCCAGCAGTGTCAGAAACATGAACACTGAAGCTTTCTTT
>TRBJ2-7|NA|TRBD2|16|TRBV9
CASSVDLAGAVDEQYF
TGTGCCAGCAGCGTAGATTTAGCGGGAGCAGTCGACGAGCAGTACTTC
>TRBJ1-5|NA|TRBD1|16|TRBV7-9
CASSLDIGTGGQPQHF
TGTGCCAGCAGCTTGGACATAGGGACAGGGGGTCAGCCCCAGCATTTT
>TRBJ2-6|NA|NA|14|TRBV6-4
CASSDNSGANVLTF
TGTGCCAGCAGTGACAACTCTGGGGCCAACGTCCTGACTTTC